Listed here are 17 T cell receptor beta chains from one sample, sequenced in a study of CD8 T cells in ankylosing spondylitis. TCRdb processed the 5' RACE reads anew with MiXCR; each CDR3 protein has one entry. This table holds about 230,000 distinct CDR3 sequences, approximately 8.4% found once. Material for sequencing was blood, either unsorted or a sorted T cell fraction (not recorded which). These receptors originate from a female donor with ankylosing spondylitis or in good health (not recorded which).

This clonotype was seen only once. The chain uses TRBV20-1 and TRBJ2-1; D may be TRBD2 (5 bases). Germline V gene sequence: CDR1 DFQATT, CDR2 SNEGSKA (reference sequence). V was clipped by 5 bases and J by 9 bases, with 20 bases between them. The CDR3 sequence is 14 residues long. CDR3 sequence reads: CSASARRPNSEQFF. The CDR3 DNA reads TGCAGTGCTTCCGCTAGGAGGCCGAACAGTGAGCAGTTCTTC.

V and J are TRBV12-5 and TRBJ2-1, with D perhaps given as TRBD1 or TRBD2 (7 bases each). Germline V gene data show CDR1 as LGHNT and CDR2 as FRNRAP. Trimming shortened V by 2 bases and J by 5 bases, and 31 bases separated the two germline ends. CDR3 length equals 21 residues. In DNA form, the CDR3 reads TGTGCTAGTGGTTTGATTTCCCAGGGAGGGGGCCAAGCGCAAATCCACAATGAGCAGTTCTTC. Translation: CASGLISQGGGQAQIHNEQFF.

This clonotype was seen at least ten times. The rearrangement uses TRBV20-1 and TRBJ2-4; D is perhaps TRBD2 (5 bases). This CDR3 comprises 14 residues. V was clipped by 3 bases and J by 1 base, with 10 bases between them. CDR1 DFQATT and CDR2 SNEGSKA come from the germline V gene (reference sequence). The CDR3 region has the DNA TGCAGTGCTAGCCCGAGGGCGGCCAAAAACATTCAGTACTTC. It specifies CSASPRAAKNIQYF.

The V call is TRBV20-1, the J call TRBJ2-1, with D perhaps being TRBD1 or TRBD2 (5 bases each). CDR1 is DFQATT, CDR2 SNEGSKA, per germline (reference sequence). The CDR3 is 14 amino acids. The ends were cut back, 0 bases at V and 12 bases at J, with 18 bases in the middle. The CDR3 bases are TGCAGTGCTAGAGATCAGGGAGATATGAGCCCGCAGTTCTTC. Encoded protein: CSARDQGDMSPQFF.

This clonotype was seen ten or more times. The chain couples TRBV7-9 to TRBJ2-1, with D unresolved. Trimming took off 2 bases at V and 2 bases at J, with 16 bases between the two ends. The CDR3 covers 17 residues. Germline loops: CDR1 SEHNR, CDR2 FQNEAQ (reference sequence). CDR3 DNA: TGTGCCAGCAGCTTACGGGCCGAGGTCTACACCTACAATGAGCAGTTCTTC. Amino acids: CASSLRAEVYTYNEQFF. Complete variable domain (other parts from reference TRBV7-9 and TRBJ2-1): DTGVSQNPRHKITKRGQNVTFRCDPISEHNRLYWYRQTLGQGPEFLTYFQNEAQLEKSRLLSDRFSAERPKGSFSTLEIQRTEQGDSAMYLCASSLRAEVYTYNEQFFGPGTRLTVL.

This clonotype appeared many times. The rearrangement uses TRBV5-1 and TRBJ2-7, with a weak D call TRBD2 (6 bases). Germline CDR1 SGHRS, CDR2 YFSETQ. Deletions cut 2 bases from V and 7 bases from J, with 19 bases between. This CDR3 comprises 15 residues. CDR3 sequence reads: CASSFTTGLTGEQYF. The DNA for the CDR3 is TGCGCCAGCAGCTTCACAACGGGACTGACGGGGGAGCAGTACTTC.

This clonotype was recorded at least ten times. V and J are TRBV4-3 and TRBJ1-2, with a weak D call TRBD1 (5 bases). V lost 1 base to trimming and J lost 0 bases, with 12 bases between them. Germline V CDR1 and CDR2: LGHNA, YSLEER. The CDR3 runs 16 residues. The CDR3 region has the DNA TGCGCCAGCAGCCAAGCACCCACAGGAGCTAACTATGGCTACACCTTC. Translating gives CASSQAPTGANYGYTF.

The sample holds a few counts of this clonotype. The chain carries TRBV5-4 and TRBJ2-2; TRBD2 might be the D (6 bases). V lost 5 bases, J lost 0 bases, and 17 bases lay in between. Germline V gene lookup returns CDR1 SGHNT and CDR2 YYREEE (reference sequence). The CDR3 length is 17 residues. The chain's CDR3 is CASRWWEAGPNTGELFF. The DNA of the CDR3 is TGTGCCAGCAGATGGTGGGAAGCGGGCCCGAACACCGGGGAGCTGTTTTTT.

V and J are TRBV7-9 and TRBJ2-5; 11 bases are shared with TRBD1. The CDR3 is 13 residues long. The germline gives CDR1 SEHNR, CDR2 FQNEAQ (reference sequence). The trim removed 7 bases at V and 5 bases at J, leaving 3 bases unmatched. The DNA for the CDR3 is TGTGCCAGCACCCGGGACAGGGGGGAGACCCAGTACTTC. Its translation is CASTRDRGETQYF.

At least ten counts were recorded for this clonotype. V is TRBV2 and J is TRBJ1-5; D gene uncertain. The CDR3 length is 11 residues. Germline V CDR1 and CDR2: SNHLY, FYNNEI. The V end was cut by 6 bases, the J end by 4 bases, with 4 bases between. The CDR3: CASSGNQPQHF. CDR3 nucleotides: TGTGCCAGCAGCGGAAATCAGCCCCAGCATTTT.

In this sample, this clonotype turned up many times. V gene TRBV12-3 or TRBV12-4 combines with J gene TRBJ1-2; weak D call: TRBD1 (5 bases). This CDR3 region has 14 residues. Trimming removed 9 bases from V and 3 bases from J, with 17 bases in between. CDR3 DNA sequence: TGTGCCAGTGCGAACCGGGGGTTAGACTATGGCTACACCTTC. Translating it yields CASANRGLDYGYTF.

This clonotype was observed many times. The genes are TRBV4-1 and TRBJ1-2; possible D gene TRBD1, 5 bases. This CDR3 is 16 amino acids long. Trimming removed 1 base from V and 3 bases from J, with 15 bases in between. CDR1 and CDR2 from the germline V gene are MGHRA and YSYEKL. CDR3 DNA sequence: TGCGCCAGCAGCCAAGGCGCGGGGGATGGGGACTATGGCTACACCTTC. Translating gives CASSQGAGDGDYGYTF.

This chain joins TRBV12-3 or TRBV12-4 and TRBJ2-5; no clear D. The CDR3 runs to 15 residues. Trimming took off 4 bases at V and 2 bases at J, with 14 bases between the two ends. This CDR3 reads CASSSPTLRQETQYF. CDR3 bases: TGTGCCAGCAGTTCCCCCACCCTAAGGCAAGAGACCCAGTACTTC.

This clonotype appeared many times. The rearrangement links TRBV18 to TRBJ2-1; D not certain. The CDR3 covers 13 residues. Germline values: CDR1 KGHSH, CDR2 LQKENI. With 5 bases removed from V and 9 bases from J, the gap between germline ends came to 14 bases. The CDR3 protein is CASSRPPNTEQFF. The CDR3 nucleotides read TGTGCCAGCTCAAGGCCACCTAACACTGAGCAGTTCTTC.

V is TRBV7-2 and J is TRBJ1-1, with 7 bases lining up with TRBD1. Germline CDR1 reads SGHTA; CDR2 reads FQGNSA. This CDR3 has 15 residues. V lost 5 bases and J lost 5; bases outside the gene matches: 11. CDR3 amino acids: CASSPPRQGRTEAFF. Written as DNA, the CDR3 is TGTGCCAGCAGCCCACCCCGACAGGGTAGGACTGAAGCTTTCTTT. Complete variable domain (other parts from reference TRBV7-2 and TRBJ1-1): GAGVSQSPSNKVTEKGKDVELRCDPISGHTALYWYRQSLGQGLEFLIYFQGNSAPDKSGLPSDRFSAERTGGSVSTLTIQRTQQEDSAVYLCASSPPRQGRTEAFFGQGTRLTVV.

In its sample, this clonotype was seen many times. This chain links TRBV29-1 with TRBJ1-2; TRBD1 might be the D (6 bases). The CDR3 consists of 12 residues. Germline V gives CDR1 SQVTM, CDR2 ANQGSEA. V was pared by 6 bases and J by 8 bases, with 16 bases between. The CDR3 loop reads CSVEAGGVGYTF. In nucleotides, the CDR3 is TGCAGCGTCGAGGCCGGGGGCGTAGGCTACACCTTC.

There are many counts of this clonotype. The chain carries TRBV30 and TRBJ2-7; 9 positions match TRBD2. CDR3 length: 12 residues. The germline V gene has CDR1 GTSNPN and CDR2 SVGIG (reference sequence). J lost 5 bases, V lost 2 bases, and 1 base had no gene match. The CDR3 reads CAWSQREDEQYF. Here the CDR3 DNA reads TGTGCCTGGAGTCAGCGGGAGGACGAGCAGTACTTC.